This T cell receptor (beta chain) was captured in a study of cytomegalovirus exposure and HLA in healthy donors. Points from the study as a whole: Some V segments, TRBV6-2 and TRBV6-3 among them, were indistinguishable and were therefore excluded. No immune exposure information besides CMV serostatus was available.

Comment on this clone: Its matching antigen is unknown.

In the PCR, 60 Vbeta and 13 Jbeta primers were used. The method was immunoSEQ multiplex PCR; TCRdb's version includes in-frame clones alone and lacks a portion of them. The repertoire consists of approximately 150,000 clones, with 83% occurring once and the leading ten covering roughly 4.3%. This CDR3 region has 15 residues. CDR1 SGHRS and CDR2 YFSETQ come from the germline V gene. V gave up 4 bases and J gave up 4 bases, with 17 bases separating them. The specimen sequenced was PBMCs. The genes are TRBV5-1 and TRBJ1-1; D perhaps matches TRBD1 (6 bases). The receptor's source is a man between 50 and 59 years old in good health and CMV-seropositive. The CDR3 sequence: CASSPPGAGATEAFF. The CDR3 DNA follows: TGCGCCAGCAGCCCCCCCGGAGCAGGGGCCACTGAAGCTTTCTTT.